The 13 T cell receptor beta chains in this list originate from one sample, sequenced in a study of T-cell reconstitution after alpha-beta-depleted transplantation in children. The TCRbeta library was prepared with unique molecular identifiers. TCRdb reanalysed the PCR reads using MiXCR and keeps one entry per CDR3 protein. Seen here are some 200,000 distinct CDR3 sequences, approximately 6.8% observed once, and the top ten hold around 4.4%. The sample consisted of PBMCs, taken before TCRalphabeta/CD19-depleted stem cell transplant. The receptor set was obtained from a girl under two years old with combined immunodeficiency, due to receive a stem cell transplant.

A note on this clonotype: A much larger clone lies one base from this, so it may be a read error. The V and J genes are TRBV10-3 and TRBJ1-1; weak D call: TRBD1 (5 bases). Germline CDR1 is ENHRY and CDR2 is SYGVKD. The CDR3 has 14 residues. V shed 6 bases and J shed 6 bases, with 17 bases lying between them. CDR3 coding DNA: TGTGCCATCAGCGGGGTGGAGGGGTACGCTGAAGCTTTCTTT. Translating it yields CAISGVEGYAEAFF.

This clonotype was counted many times. V gene TRBV5-1 combines with J gene TRBJ2-5; possible D gene TRBD1, 5 bases. V was clipped by 4 bases and J by 0 bases, with 7 bases between them. The germline V gene encodes CDR1 SGHRS and CDR2 YFSETQ. This CDR3 is 13 amino acids long. The CDR3 here is CASSPDNQETQYF. CDR3 nucleotides: TGCGCCAGCAGCCCGGACAACCAAGAGACCCAGTACTTC.

In this sample, this clonotype turned up many times. The V gene is TRBV20-1, the J gene TRBJ2-3, with TRBD2 matching 11 bases. V trimming: 0 bases; J trimming: 5 bases; junction bases outside the gene matches: 7. Germline assignment: CDR1 DFQATT and CDR2 SNEGSKA (reference sequence). The CDR3 runs 16 residues. Here the CDR3 reads CSARDGGLAVLDTQYF. In nucleotides, the CDR3 is TGCAGTGCTAGAGATGGGGGACTAGCGGTACTAGATACGCAGTATTTT.

This clonotype was picked up many times. The rearrangement uses TRBV6-5 and TRBJ2-2; no clear D gene. V was cut by 1 base and J by 5 bases, with 14 bases left in between. Per germline, CDR1 MNHEY and CDR2 SVGAGI. The CDR3 sequence is 16 residues long. The CDR3 sequence is CASSYYPYLGTGELFF. The CDR3 DNA reads as TGTGCCAGCAGTTACTATCCTTATCTGGGGACCGGGGAGCTGTTTTTT.

This clonotype occurred a few times. The chain employs TRBV7-6 and TRBJ2-7, with D uncertain. Germline CDR1 and CDR2: SGHVS and FNYEAQ. V gave up 5 bases and J gave up 5 bases, with 13 bases separating them. This CDR3 has 13 residues. CDR3 residues: CASSASSRNEQYF. CDR3 in DNA: TGTGCCAGCAGCGCGAGTTCGAGGAACGAGCAGTACTTC.

This clonotype has ten or more counts. The chain has TRBV12-3 or TRBV12-4 and TRBJ2-7, with D uncertain. The ends were cut back, 5 bases at V and 2 bases at J, with 7 bases in the middle. This CDR3 region has 12 residues. CDR3: CASSRAAYEQYF. In DNA, the CDR3 is TGTGCCAGCAGTCGGGCCGCCTACGAGCAGTACTTC.

This clonotype was found many times. This sequence joins TRBV29-1 and TRBJ2-1, with 11 bases lining up with TRBD2. CDR1 is SQVTM and CDR2 is ANQGSEA in the germline V gene. Trimming took 6 bases from V and 8 from J; bases not matched to a gene: 24. CDR3 length: 19 amino acids. This CDR3 reads CSVDSSHSGGAYLSDEQFF. Written as DNA, the CDR3 is TGCAGCGTGGACTCTTCACATAGCGGGGGGGCCTATTTGTCTGATGAGCAGTTCTTC.

This clonotype showed up many times. The gene calls are TRBV4-1 and TRBJ2-2; tentative D call: TRBD2 (7 bases). V shed 3 bases and J shed 0 bases, with 14 bases lying between them. Germline assignment: CDR1 MGHRA and CDR2 YSYEKL. The CDR3 totals 17 residues. CDR3 in DNA: TGCGCCAGCAGCCACTTTCCCGGGGGGCCGAACACCGGGGAGCTGTTTTTT. It codes for CASSHFPGGPNTGELFF.

This chain connects TRBV4-2 to TRBJ2-3, with no clear D. Trimming cost V 0 bases and J 2 bases, with 9 bases left between them. The CDR3 is made up of 15 amino acids. CDR1 is LGHNA and CDR2 is YNFKEQ in the germline V gene. The CDR3 loop reads CASSQEPRTTDTQYF. CDR3 DNA sequence: TGTGCCAGCAGCCAAGAACCGCGGACCACAGATACGCAGTATTTT.

This clonotype was recorded at least ten times. The CDR3 region has the DNA TGTGCCAGCAGTTTCCAGTTAGGCAATCAGCCCCAGCATTTT. It codes for CASSFQLGNQPQHF. The chain joins TRBV28 to TRBJ1-5, with D unresolved. Germline CDR1 MDHEN, CDR2 SYDVKM. The CDR3 runs to 14 residues. V was clipped by 3 bases and J by 2 bases, with 8 bases between them.

In its sample, this clonotype was seen many times. This chain links TRBV4-2 with TRBJ2-3; weak D call: TRBD2 (6 bases). This CDR3 contains 14 residues. The ends were cut back, 3 bases at V and 3 bases at J, with 10 bases in the middle. The germline gives CDR1 LGHNA, CDR2 YNFKEQ. CDR3: CASSQGGLTDTQYF. The CDR3 nucleotides are TGTGCCAGCAGCCAGGGGGGTCTGACAGATACGCAGTATTTT.

This clonotype was detected ten times or more. The genes are TRBV20-1 and TRBJ2-7; 9 bases agree with TRBD2. CDR3 size: 15 residues. Unmatched junction bases numbered 8, after V lost 5 bases and J lost 0 bases. Germline V CDR1 and CDR2: DFQATT, SNEGSKA (reference sequence). This CDR3 is CSAYKTSGFSYEQYF. CDR3 bases: TGCAGTGCTTACAAGACTAGCGGCTTCTCCTACGAGCAGTACTTC.

This clonotype appeared many times. The V gene is TRBV4-1, the J gene TRBJ2-7, with D possibly being TRBD2 (5 bases). This CDR3 region has 14 residues. Germline V lookup: CDR1 MGHRA, CDR2 YSYEKL. Trimming took off 6 bases at V and 4 bases at J, with 16 bases between the two ends. The DNA for the CDR3 is TGCGCCAGCAGTAAACTTCTCGGGATGTACGAGCAGTACTTC. It specifies CASSKLLGMYEQYF.